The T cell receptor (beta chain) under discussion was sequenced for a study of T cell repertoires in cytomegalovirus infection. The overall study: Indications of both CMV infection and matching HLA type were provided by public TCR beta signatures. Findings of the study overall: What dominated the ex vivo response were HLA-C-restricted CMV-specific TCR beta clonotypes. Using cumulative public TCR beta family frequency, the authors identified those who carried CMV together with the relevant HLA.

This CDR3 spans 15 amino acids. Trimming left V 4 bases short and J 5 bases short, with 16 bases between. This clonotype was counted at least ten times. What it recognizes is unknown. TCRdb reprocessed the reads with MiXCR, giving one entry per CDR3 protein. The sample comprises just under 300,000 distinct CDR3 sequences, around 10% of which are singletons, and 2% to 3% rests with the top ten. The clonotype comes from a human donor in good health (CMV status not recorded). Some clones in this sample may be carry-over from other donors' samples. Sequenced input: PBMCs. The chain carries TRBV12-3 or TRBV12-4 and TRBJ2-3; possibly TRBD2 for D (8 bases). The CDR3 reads CASSSLAGTEDTQYF. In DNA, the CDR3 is TGTGCCAGCAGTTCTTTAGCGGGGACAGAAGATACGCAGTATTTT.